The rows below give T cell receptor beta chains drawn from one sample of a study of somatic mutations in cytotoxic T cells in rheumatoid arthritis. Here immunoSEQ multiplex PCR was the method, and the copy in TCRdb shows in-frame clones only, minus some. The repertoire holds about 6,900 clones, with 65% to 80% as singletons. The sample consisted of CD8+ T cells sorted from blood. The receptors were gathered from an adult with rheumatoid arthritis. Both conserved end residues are part of each CDR3.

len: 17
v_gene: TRBV4-1
j_gene: TRBJ2-3
CDR3aa: CASSQAGLAGGADTQYF

len: 14
v_gene: TRBV14
j_gene: TRBJ2-3
CDR3aa: CASRRTGGGDTQYF

len: 14
v_gene: TRBV7-2
j_gene: TRBJ2-7
CDR3aa: CASSLGSGVQEQYF

len: 17
v_gene: TRBV5-5
j_gene: TRBJ1-5
CDR3aa: CASSLAPGQGSGRPQHF

len: 14
v_gene: TRBV18
j_gene: TRBJ1-1
CDR3aa: CASSPQGAETEAFF

len: 18
v_gene: TRBV7-2
j_gene: TRBJ1-4
CDR3aa: CASSFVPRGTTTNEKLFF

len: 16
v_gene: TRBV7-8
j_gene: TRBJ2-7
CDR3aa: CASSLVGSSTSYEQYF

len: 16
v_gene: TRBV30
j_gene: TRBJ2-3
CDR3aa: CAWRLAGGGSTDTQYF

len: 12
v_gene: TRBV30
j_gene: TRBJ1-3
CDR3aa: CAWQDSGNTIYF

len: 14
v_gene: TRBV7-8
j_gene: TRBJ1-1
CDR3aa: CASSRDRGNTEAFF

len: 14
v_gene: TRBV7-8
j_gene: TRBJ1-2
CDR3aa: CASSPSGGSSGYTF

len: 15
v_gene: TRBV19
j_gene: TRBJ1-1
CDR3aa: CASSPTWGGGAEAFF

len: 13
v_gene: TRBV13
j_gene: TRBJ2-7
CDR3aa: CASSLRGFHEQYF

len: 20
v_gene: TRBV13
j_gene: TRBJ2-2
CDR3aa: CASSSRGRTSDDTVTGELFF

len: 16
v_gene: TRBV5-5
j_gene: TRBJ2-3
CDR3aa: CASSLLGGPLTDTQYF

len: 11
v_gene: TRBV7-2
j_gene: TRBJ2-2
CDR3aa: CASSWTGELFF

len: 15
v_gene: TRBV4-3
j_gene: TRBJ2-7
CDR3aa: CASSPQHTGSYEQYF

len: 11
v_gene: TRBV7-9
j_gene: TRBJ2-1
CDR3aa: CASSLTQEQFF

len: 13
v_gene: TRBV4-1
j_gene: TRBJ2-7
CDR3aa: CASSHGAQGEQYF

len: 16
v_gene: TRBV7-9
j_gene: TRBJ2-1
CDR3aa: CASSLAKAGGNNEQFF

len: 15
v_gene: TRBV7-2
j_gene: TRBJ2-7
CDR3aa: CASSFFPGPAYEQYF

len: 12
v_gene: TRBV30
j_gene: TRBJ1-1
CDR3aa: CAWRRGNTEAFF

len: 14
v_gene: TRBV2
j_gene: TRBJ2-7
CDR3aa: CASSEARGRYEQYF

len: 14
v_gene: TRBV19
j_gene: TRBJ2-3
CDR3aa: CASMRDSSTDTQYF

len: 15
v_gene: TRBV9
j_gene: TRBJ2-1
CDR3aa: CASSTRDSTLNEQFF

len: 15
v_gene: TRBV28
j_gene: TRBJ1-1
CDR3aa: CASTQVVGRGTEAFF

len: 15
v_gene: TRBV7-9
j_gene: TRBJ2-7
CDR3aa: CASSLAGGGSYEQYF

len: 15
v_gene: TRBV6-5
j_gene: TRBJ2-3
CDR3aa: CAISRTGVVTDTQYF

len: 16
v_gene: TRBV29-1
j_gene: TRBJ1-1
CDR3aa: CSVAGPGQGRGGEAFF

len: 15
v_gene: TRBV6-5
j_gene: TRBJ1-1
CDR3aa: CASSSKAGVYTEAFF

len: 13
v_gene: TRBV7-6
j_gene: TRBJ2-3
CDR3aa: CASSFGEADTQYF

len: 13
v_gene: TRBV30
j_gene: TRBJ1-1
CDR3aa: CAWKTGENTEAFF

len: 13
v_gene: TRBV5-4
j_gene: TRBJ1-2
CDR3aa: CASSLGTGHVYTF

len: 11
v_gene: TRBV6-1
j_gene: TRBJ1-2
CDR3aa: CASSENHAHTF

len: 14
v_gene: TRBV29-1
j_gene: TRBJ2-3
CDR3aa: CSVEDQVGTDTQYF

len: 12
v_gene: TRBV5-1
j_gene: TRBJ1-2
CDR3aa: CASSLAGEGYTF

len: 11
v_gene: TRBV7-9
j_gene: TRBJ2-3
CDR3aa: CASSFGTFPYF

len: 16
v_gene: TRBV7-2
j_gene: TRBJ1-1
CDR3aa: CASSLRPTGSRTEAFF

len: 14
v_gene: TRBV9
j_gene: TRBJ1-3
CDR3aa: CASSVAQGGNTIYF

len: 15
v_gene: TRBV7-7
j_gene: TRBJ2-3
CDR3aa: CASSPTSGGVNTQYF

len: 14
v_gene: TRBV6-1
j_gene: TRBJ2-6
CDR3aa: CATGQNSGANVLTF

len: 15
v_gene: TRBV6-9
j_gene: TRBJ2-1
CDR3aa: CASSPGEGRGNEQFF

len: 17
v_gene: TRBV7-9
j_gene: TRBJ1-3
CDR3aa: CASSLWPTRTEGNTIYF

len: 14
v_gene: TRBV5-4
j_gene: TRBJ2-2
CDR3aa: CASSLGVTNGELFF

len: 17
v_gene: TRBV28
j_gene: TRBJ1-5
CDR3aa: CASNDMGRRGGNQPQHF

len: 17
v_gene: TRBV10-3
j_gene: TRBJ2-7
CDR3aa: CAISESNMGGPRYEQYF